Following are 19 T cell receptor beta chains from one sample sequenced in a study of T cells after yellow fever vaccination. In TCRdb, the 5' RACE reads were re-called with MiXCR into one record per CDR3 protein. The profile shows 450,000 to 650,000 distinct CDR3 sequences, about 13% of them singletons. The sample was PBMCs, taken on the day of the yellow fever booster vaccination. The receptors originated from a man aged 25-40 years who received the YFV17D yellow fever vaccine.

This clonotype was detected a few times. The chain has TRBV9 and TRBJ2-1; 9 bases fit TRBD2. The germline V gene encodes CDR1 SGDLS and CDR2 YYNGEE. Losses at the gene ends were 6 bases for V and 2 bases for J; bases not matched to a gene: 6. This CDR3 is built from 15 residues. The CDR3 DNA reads TGTGCCAGCACGGGGGCGGGAGGGGCCTACAATGAGCAGTTCTTC. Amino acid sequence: CASTGAGGAYNEQFF.

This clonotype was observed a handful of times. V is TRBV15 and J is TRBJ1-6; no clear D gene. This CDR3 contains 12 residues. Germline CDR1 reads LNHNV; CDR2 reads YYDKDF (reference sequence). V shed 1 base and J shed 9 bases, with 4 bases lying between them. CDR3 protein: CATSRALSPLHF. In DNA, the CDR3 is TGTGCCACCAGCAGAGCCCTTTCACCCCTCCACTTT.

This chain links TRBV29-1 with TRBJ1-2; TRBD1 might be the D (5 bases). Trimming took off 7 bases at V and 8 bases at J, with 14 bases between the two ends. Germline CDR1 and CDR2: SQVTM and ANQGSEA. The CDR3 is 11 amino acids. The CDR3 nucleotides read TGCAGCGCCGCCGGGACGGACGGCTACACCTTC. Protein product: CSAAGTDGYTF.

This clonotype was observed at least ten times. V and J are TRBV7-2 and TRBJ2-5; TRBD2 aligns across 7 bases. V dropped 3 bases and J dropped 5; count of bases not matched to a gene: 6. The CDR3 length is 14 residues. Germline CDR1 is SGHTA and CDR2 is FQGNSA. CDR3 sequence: CASSFDGRRETQYF. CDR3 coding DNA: TGTGCCAGCAGCTTCGACGGGAGGCGGGAGACCCAGTACTTC. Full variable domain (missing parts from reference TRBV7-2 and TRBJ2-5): GAGVSQSPSNKVTEKGKDVELRCDPISGHTALYWYRQSLGQGLEFLIYFQGNSAPDKSGLPSDRFSAERTGGSVSTLTIQRTQQEDSAVYLCASSFDGRRETQYFGPGTRLLVL.

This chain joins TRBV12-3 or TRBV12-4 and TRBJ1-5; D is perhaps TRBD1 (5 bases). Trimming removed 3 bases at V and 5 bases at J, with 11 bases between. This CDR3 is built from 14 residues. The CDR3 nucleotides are TGTGCCAGCAGTTTTAGGGGAGGGGATCAGCCCCAGCATTTT. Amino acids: CASSFRGGDQPQHF.

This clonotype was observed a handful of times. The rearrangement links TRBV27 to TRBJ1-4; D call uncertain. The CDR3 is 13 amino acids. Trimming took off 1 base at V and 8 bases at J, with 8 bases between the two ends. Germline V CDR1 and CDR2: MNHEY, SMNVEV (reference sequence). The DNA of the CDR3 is TGTGCCAGCAGTTTATATGCTCGGGAAAAACTGTTTTTT. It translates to CASSLYAREKLFF.

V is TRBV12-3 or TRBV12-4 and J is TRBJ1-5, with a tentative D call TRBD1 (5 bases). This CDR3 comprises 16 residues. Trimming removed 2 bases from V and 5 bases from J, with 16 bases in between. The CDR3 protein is CASSLRGSVGHQPQHF. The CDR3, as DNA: TGTGCCAGCAGTTTAAGGGGCTCGGTGGGACATCAGCCCCAGCATTTT.

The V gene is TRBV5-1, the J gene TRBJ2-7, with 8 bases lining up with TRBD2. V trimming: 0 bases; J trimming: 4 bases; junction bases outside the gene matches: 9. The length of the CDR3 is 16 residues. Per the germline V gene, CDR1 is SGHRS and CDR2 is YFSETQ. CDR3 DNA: TGCGCCAGCAGCTTGGGACTTAGCGGGATCGGGTACGAGCAGTACTTC. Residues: CASSLGLSGIGYEQYF. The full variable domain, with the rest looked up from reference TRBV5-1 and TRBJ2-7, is KAGVTQTPRYLIKTRGQQVTLSCSPISGHRSVSWYQQTPGQGLQFLFEYFSETQRNKGNFPGRFSGRQFSNSRSEMNVSTLELGDSALYLCASSLGLSGIGYEQYFGPGTRLTVT.

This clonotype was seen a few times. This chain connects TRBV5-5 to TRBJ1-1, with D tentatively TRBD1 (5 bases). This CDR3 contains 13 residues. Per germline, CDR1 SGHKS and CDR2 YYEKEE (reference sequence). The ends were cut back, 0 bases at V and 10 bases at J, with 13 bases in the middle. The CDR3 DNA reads TGTGCCAGCAGCTTGGCCGGCGGGGGTAGAGCTTTCTTT. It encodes CASSLAGGGRAFF.

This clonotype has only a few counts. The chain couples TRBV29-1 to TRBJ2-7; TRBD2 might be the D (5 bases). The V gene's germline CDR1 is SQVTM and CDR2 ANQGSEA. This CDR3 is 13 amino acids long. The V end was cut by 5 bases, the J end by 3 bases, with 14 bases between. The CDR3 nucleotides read TGCAGCGTTAGCGCAGGCGGGCTCTACGAGCAGTACTTC. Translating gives CSVSAGGLYEQYF.

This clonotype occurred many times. CDR3: CASSLAPSGTYEQYF. The CDR3 nucleotides read TGTGCCAGCAGCTTAGCGCCTAGCGGGACCTACGAGCAGTACTTC. V gene TRBV7-2 combines with J gene TRBJ2-7; 9 bases match TRBD2. Germline V lookup: CDR1 SGHTA, CDR2 FQGNSA. The V segment lost 0 bases and the J segment 2 bases; nucleotides outside the gene matches: 2. The CDR3 is made up of 15 amino acids. The full variable domain, completed using reference TRBV7-2 and TRBJ2-7, is GAGVSQSPSNKVTEKGKDVELRCDPISGHTALYWYRQSLGQGLEFLIYFQGNSAPDKSGLPSDRFSAERTGGSVSTLTIQRTQQEDSAVYLCASSLAPSGTYEQYFGPGTRLTVT.

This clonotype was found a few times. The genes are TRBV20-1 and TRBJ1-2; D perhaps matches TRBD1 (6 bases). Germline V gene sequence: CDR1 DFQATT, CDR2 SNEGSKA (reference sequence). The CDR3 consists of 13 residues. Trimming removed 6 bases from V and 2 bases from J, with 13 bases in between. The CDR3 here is CSARQAPNYGYTF. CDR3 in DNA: TGCAGTGCCAGACAGGCCCCAAACTATGGCTACACCTTC.

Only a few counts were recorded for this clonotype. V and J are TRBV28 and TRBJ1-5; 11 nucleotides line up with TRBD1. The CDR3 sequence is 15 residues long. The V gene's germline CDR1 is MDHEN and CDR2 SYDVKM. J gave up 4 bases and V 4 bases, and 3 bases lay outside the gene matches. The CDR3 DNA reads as TGTGCCAGCAGTTCGGGACAGGGGGTAAATCAGCCCCAGCATTTT. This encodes CASSSGQGVNQPQHF.

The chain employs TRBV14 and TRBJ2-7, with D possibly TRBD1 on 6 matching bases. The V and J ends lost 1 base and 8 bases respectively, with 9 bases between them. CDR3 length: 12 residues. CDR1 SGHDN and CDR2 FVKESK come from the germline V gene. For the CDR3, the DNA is TGTGCCAGCAGCCAAGTGGGGGCAAAGCAGTACTTC. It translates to CASSQVGAKQYF.

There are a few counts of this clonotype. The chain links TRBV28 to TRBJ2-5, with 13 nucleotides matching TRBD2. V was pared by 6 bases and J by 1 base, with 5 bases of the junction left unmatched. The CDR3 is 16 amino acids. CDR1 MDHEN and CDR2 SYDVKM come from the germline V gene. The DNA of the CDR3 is TGTGCCAGCAGGGGGGGGACTAGCGGGGCCCAAGAGACCCAGTACTTC. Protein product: CASRGGTSGAQETQYF.

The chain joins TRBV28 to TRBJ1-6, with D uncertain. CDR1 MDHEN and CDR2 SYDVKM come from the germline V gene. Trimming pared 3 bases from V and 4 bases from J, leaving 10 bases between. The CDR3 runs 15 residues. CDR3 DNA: TGTGCCAGCAGTTTGGCGCCCTTTTATAATTCACCCCTCCACTTT. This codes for CASSLAPFYNSPLHF. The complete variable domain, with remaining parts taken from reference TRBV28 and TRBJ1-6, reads DVKVTQSSRYLVKRTGEKVFLECVQDMDHENMFWYRQDPGLGLRLIYFSYDVKMKEKGDIPEGYSVSREKKERFSLILESASTNQTSMYLCASSLAPFYNSPLHFGNGTRLTVT.

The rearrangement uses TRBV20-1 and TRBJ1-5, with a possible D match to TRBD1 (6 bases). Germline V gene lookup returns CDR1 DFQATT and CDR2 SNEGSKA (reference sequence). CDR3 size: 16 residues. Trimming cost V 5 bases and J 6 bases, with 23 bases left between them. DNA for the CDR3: TGCAGTGCTGAGGCAGGGGATGTTTATTTTTTTCAGCCCCAGCATTTT. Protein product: CSAEAGDVYFFQPQHF.

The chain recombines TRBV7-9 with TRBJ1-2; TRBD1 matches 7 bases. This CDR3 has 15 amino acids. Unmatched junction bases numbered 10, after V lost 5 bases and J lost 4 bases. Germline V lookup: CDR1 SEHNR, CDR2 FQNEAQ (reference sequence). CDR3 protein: CASSPGQAQSYGYTF. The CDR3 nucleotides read TGTGCCAGCAGCCCAGGACAGGCCCAAAGCTATGGCTACACCTTC.

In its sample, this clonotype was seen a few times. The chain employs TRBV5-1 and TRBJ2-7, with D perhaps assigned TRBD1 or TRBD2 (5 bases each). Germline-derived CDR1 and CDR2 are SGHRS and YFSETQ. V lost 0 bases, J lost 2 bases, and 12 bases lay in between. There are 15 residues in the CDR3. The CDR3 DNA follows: TGCGCCAGCAGCTTGGACAAGTTGGGACCCTACGAGCAGTACTTC. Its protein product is CASSLDKLGPYEQYF.